A single sample gave rise to the 18 T cell receptor beta chains below, sequenced in a study of identical twins. TCRdb used MiXCR to reprocess the 5' RACE reads, holding one entry per CDR3 protein. The table includes 600,000 to 800,000 distinct CDR3 sequences, 21% detected once. These records were also assigned to another study, of T cells expressing NK-cell markers.

Sequenced material: PBMCs. These receptors were obtained from a woman between 18 and 29 years old in good health.

CDR3 in DNA: TGTGCCATCAGTGAGTCCACTAGCGGAGAATACTTGAACAATGAGCAGTTCTTC. Amino acid sequence: CAISESTSGEYLNNEQFF. The chain recombines TRBV10-3 with TRBJ2-1, with 8 nucleotides matching TRBD2. Per germline, CDR1 ENHRY and CDR2 SYGVKD. Unmatched junction bases numbered 12, after V lost 0 bases and J lost 5 bases. This CDR3 has 18 amino acids.

The chain joins TRBV24-1 to TRBJ2-2; perhaps TRBD1 as D (7 bases). Per germline, CDR1 KGHDR and CDR2 SFDVKD. The CDR3 is 14 residues long. Trimming removed 9 bases from V and 0 bases from J, with 10 bases in between. CDR3 bases: TGTGCCACCCAGGGGGGTACGAACACCGGGGAGCTGTTTTTT. Protein product: CATQGGTNTGELFF.

A few counts support this clonotype. V usage is TRBV7-9 and J usage is TRBJ2-1; 9 nucleotides align to TRBD2. Trimming at V came to 5 bases and at J to 0 bases, leaving 8 bases not matched to a gene. The CDR3 sequence is 17 residues long. Germline lookup yields CDR1 SEHNR and CDR2 FQNEAQ (reference sequence). Here the CDR3 reads CASSPSTSGSSYNEQFF. The DNA for the CDR3 is TGTGCCAGCAGCCCGTCGACTAGCGGAAGCTCCTACAATGAGCAGTTCTTC.

This clonotype was seen more than once but under ten times. The genes are TRBV7-3 and TRBJ2-3, with 7 bases aligning to TRBD1. CDR1 and CDR2 (germline): SGHTA, FQGTGA. This CDR3 region has 15 residues. After removal of 1 base from V and 1 base from J, the junction contained 2 bases not matched to a gene. CDR3 residues: CASSLIGQGTDTQYF. CDR3 DNA sequence: TGTGCCAGCAGCTTAATTGGACAGGGCACAGATACGCAGTATTTT.

The chain carries TRBV15 and TRBJ2-1; 7 bases are a match to TRBD2. This CDR3 has 16 residues. J gave up 4 bases and V 3 bases, and 9 bases lay outside the gene matches. Per germline, CDR1 LNHNV and CDR2 YYDKDF (reference sequence). CDR3 region: CATSRGNMGLYNEQFF. The CDR3, as DNA: TGTGCCACCAGCAGGGGGAATATGGGACTATACAATGAGCAGTTCTTC.

The chain recombines TRBV20-1 with TRBJ1-1; 7 bases match TRBD1. The germline V gene encodes CDR1 DFQATT and CDR2 SNEGSKA (reference sequence). V was pared by 1 base and J by 3 bases, with 2 bases of the junction left unmatched. The CDR3 contains 13 residues. DNA of the CDR3: TGCAGTGCTAGAGGACAGGGCTACACTGAAGCTTTCTTT. The encoded protein is CSARGQGYTEAFF.

The chain links TRBV10-1 to TRBJ2-2; TRBD2 matches 7 bases. Germline trimming cut 6 bases from V and 4 bases from J; bases unmatched to any gene: 14. The V gene's germline CDR1 is WNHNN and CDR2 SYGVQD (reference sequence). The CDR3 consists of 17 residues. CDR3 nucleotides: TGCGCCAGCAGCGCCGGGTTCGGCGGGAGTGCCACCGGGGAGCTGTTTTTT. Encoded protein: CASSAGFGGSATGELFF.

The genes are TRBV20-1 and TRBJ2-4, with unresolved D. Germline CDR1 DFQATT, CDR2 SNEGSKA (reference sequence). Deletions cut 5 bases from V and 5 bases from J, with 10 bases between. This CDR3 has 12 amino acids. The CDR3 loop reads CSAPLLENIQYF. The CDR3 region has the DNA TGCAGTGCTCCATTATTAGAAAACATTCAGTACTTC.

This clonotype was counted only a few times. The chain couples TRBV7-8 to TRBJ2-5, with TRBD2 matching over 8 bases. V lost 4 bases to trimming and J lost 5 bases; unmatched junction nucleotides: 6. The length of the CDR3 is 14 residues. CDR1 is SGHVS and CDR2 is FQNEAQ in the germline V gene. The CDR3 DNA follows: TGTGCCAGCAGCTCTAGCGGGTACCCGGAGACCCAGTACTTC. It is translated as CASSSSGYPETQYF.

The chain recombines TRBV4-3 with TRBJ2-1; tentatively, D is TRBD1 or TRBD2 (6 bases each). CDR3 length equals 16 residues. CDR1 is LGHNA, CDR2 YSLEER, per germline. V lost 8 bases, J lost 1 base, and 18 bases lay in between. The CDR3 here is CASGRTRGESYNEQFF. CDR3 DNA: TGCGCCAGCGGACGTACGAGGGGGGAGTCCTACAATGAGCAGTTCTTC.

The V and J genes are TRBV20-1 and TRBJ1-2; D remains ambiguous. CDR1 and CDR2 from the germline V gene are DFQATT and SNEGSKA (reference sequence). Trimming left V 3 bases short and J 6 bases short, with 11 bases between. The CDR3 contains 12 residues. The CDR3 DNA reads as TGCAGTGCTAGTCGGGGAAGCGATGGCTACACCTTC. It encodes CSASRGSDGYTF.

This clonotype was seen more than once but under ten times. The CDR3 reads CASSFDSFTYNEQFF. The CDR3 region has the DNA TGTGCCAGCAGTTTTGACAGTTTTACCTACAATGAGCAGTTCTTC. The chain is built from TRBV27 and TRBJ2-1; D is possibly TRBD1 (5 bases). V lost 3 bases and J lost 2, with 11 bases in between. Per the germline V gene, CDR1 is MNHEY and CDR2 is SMNVEV (reference sequence). The CDR3 contains 15 residues.

This clonotype was recorded a few times. The chain joins TRBV5-1 to TRBJ2-7, with 8 bases lining up with TRBD1. CDR3 length: 16 residues. The germline V gene encodes CDR1 SGHRS and CDR2 YFSETQ. J lost 0 bases, V lost 4 bases, and 9 bases had no gene match. The CDR3 DNA sequence: TGCGCCAGCAGCCTCGCCCTGGACAGGGCCTCCTACGAGCAGTACTTC. It codes for CASSLALDRASYEQYF.

This clonotype was seen a few times. The chain employs TRBV7-2 and TRBJ2-7; D gene ambiguous. Trimming took off 2 bases at V and 5 bases at J, with 22 bases between the two ends. The CDR3 is 17 residues long. CDR1 and CDR2 (germline): SGHTA, FQGNSA. The CDR3 nucleotides are TGTGCCAGCAGCTTACTAGGTATGGCGACCCCCAGAAACGAGCAGTACTTC. It yields the protein CASSLLGMATPRNEQYF. The full variable domain, rest sourced from reference TRBV7-2 and TRBJ2-7, is GAGVSQSPSNKVTEKGKDVELRCDPISGHTALYWYRQSLGQGLEFLIYFQGNSAPDKSGLPSDRFSAERTGGSVSTLTIQRTQQEDSAVYLCASSLLGMATPRNEQYFGPGTRLTVT.

This clonotype was detected only a few times. The chain combines TRBV5-1 with TRBJ2-3; D may be TRBD1 (6 bases). This CDR3 has 17 amino acids. Deletions cut 5 bases from V and 6 bases from J, with 25 bases between. CDR1 and CDR2 (germline): SGHRS, YFSETQ. For the CDR3, the DNA is TGCGCCAGCAGTGGGGGCGGCGCCGGGACAAACCTGGATACGCAGTATTTT. Translating gives CASSGGGAGTNLDTQYF.

This clonotype came up a few times. The chain recombines TRBV4-3 with TRBJ1-1; no reliable D call. The CDR3 loop spans 15 amino acids. Trimming shortened V by 3 bases and J by 4 bases, and 15 bases separated the two germline ends. The germline CDR1 and CDR2 sequences are LGHNA and YSLEER. The CDR3 region is CASSHGTADSTEAFF. The CDR3 DNA reads TGCGCCAGCAGCCACGGCACCGCGGATAGCACTGAAGCTTTCTTT.

This clonotype has just a few counts. The rearrangement links TRBV20-1 to TRBJ2-5, with D perhaps matching TRBD2 (5 bases). Germline V lookup: CDR1 DFQATT, CDR2 SNEGSKA (reference sequence). Trimming removed 7 bases at V and 3 bases at J, with 12 bases between. The CDR3 consists of 12 residues. CDR3 sequence reads: CSVEEVKETQYF. Here the CDR3 DNA reads TGCAGTGTAGAGGAGGTAAAAGAGACCCAGTACTTC.

This clonotype was counted between two and nine times. V usage is TRBV12-3 or TRBV12-4 and J usage is TRBJ1-1; D uncertain. The CDR3 sequence is 14 residues long. Trimming shortened V by 3 bases and J by 1 base, and 9 bases separated the two germline ends. DNA for the CDR3: TGTGCCAGCAGTTTTGGTCACTCGAACACTGAAGCTTTCTTT. This translates into CASSFGHSNTEAFF.